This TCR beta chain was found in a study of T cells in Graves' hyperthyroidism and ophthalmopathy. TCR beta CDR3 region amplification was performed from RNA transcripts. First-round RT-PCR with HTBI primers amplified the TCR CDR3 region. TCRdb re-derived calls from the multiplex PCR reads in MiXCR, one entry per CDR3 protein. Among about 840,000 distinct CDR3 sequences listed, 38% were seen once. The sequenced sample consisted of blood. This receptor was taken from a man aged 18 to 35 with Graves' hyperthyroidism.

The CDR3 DNA follows: TGTGCCAGCAGCCAAGAGAGCTGGGGGGCTTTCTTT. Translated: CASSQESWGAFF. J is TRBJ1-1 and V is TRBV3-1; a weak D match, TRBD1 (5 bases). This CDR3 is built from 12 residues. Trimming stripped 0 bases from V and 11 bases from J, with 10 bases between. Germline V gives CDR1 LGHDT, CDR2 YNNKEL (reference sequence).